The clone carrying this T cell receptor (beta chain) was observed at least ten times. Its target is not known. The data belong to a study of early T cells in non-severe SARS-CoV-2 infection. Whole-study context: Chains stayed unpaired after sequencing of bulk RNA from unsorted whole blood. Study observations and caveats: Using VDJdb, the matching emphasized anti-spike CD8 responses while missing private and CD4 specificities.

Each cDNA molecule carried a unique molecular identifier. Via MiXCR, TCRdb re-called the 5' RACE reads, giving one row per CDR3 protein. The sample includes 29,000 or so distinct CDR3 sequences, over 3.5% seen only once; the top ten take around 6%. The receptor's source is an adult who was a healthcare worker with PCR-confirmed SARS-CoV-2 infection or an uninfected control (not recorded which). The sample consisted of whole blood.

The DNA for the CDR3 is TGTGCCAGCAGCCGAGCGGGGGGGCCAGATACGCAGTATTTT. Its translation: CASSRAGGPDTQYF. J is TRBJ2-3 and V is TRBV7-6, with 10 positions matching TRBD2. The germline CDR1 and CDR2 sequences are SGHVS and FNYEAQ. This CDR3 region has 14 residues. V shed 5 bases and J 4 bases; nucleotides not matched to a gene: 3.